This T cell receptor (beta chain) came from a study of blood T cell repertoires in COVID-19. Unmatched junction bases numbered 6, after V lost 4 bases and J lost 4 bases. Germline V gene data show CDR1 as SGHNT and CDR2 as YYREEE (reference sequence). This CDR3 has 16 residues. Original processing notes: Estimation of nucleated cell counts relied on the amplification of reference gene primers. Clones were sequenced by immunoSEQ multiplex PCR, and TCRdb holds only the in-frame ones, with some missing. From that table come the V and J calls and clone size; the DNA was used to work out D and trimming. Of roughly 300,000 clones in the sample, 88% were seen once. In this sample, this clone turned up a few times.

The chain carries TRBV5-4 and TRBJ2-3; TRBD2 aligns across 13 bases. This receptor was identified in a man aged 18 to 30 with active or convalescent COVID-19. Sequencing was performed on peripheral blood. The CDR3 protein is CASSELAGGLSDTQYF. CDR3 sequence (DNA): TGTGCCAGCAGCGAACTAGCGGGGGGGTTATCAGATACGCAGTATTTT.